Following are 5 T cell receptor beta chains from one sample sequenced in a study of T cell responses to AZD1222 COVID-19 vaccine. Here immunoSEQ multiplex PCR was the method, and the copy in TCRdb shows in-frame clones only, minus some. Of approximately 110,000 clones in the sample, about 87% were seen once. Sequenced material: peripheral blood, taken on day 0 of AZD1222 vaccination. All receptors come from an adult in good health.

The V gene is TRBV19, the J gene TRBJ1-4; TRBD1 aligns across 8 bases. Germline trimming cut 3 bases from V and 8 bases from J; bases unmatched to any gene: 8. Germline-derived CDR1 and CDR2 are LNHDA and SQIVND (reference sequence). There are 15 residues in the CDR3. The DNA for the CDR3 is TGTGCCAGTAGTATTCTCGGACAGGGAGGAGAAAAACTGTTTTTT. Protein: CASSILGQGGEKLFF.

The rearrangement links TRBV28 to TRBJ1-6, with D possibly matching TRBD1 (6 bases). The CDR3 covers 16 residues. Trimming cost V 8 bases and J 0 bases, with 14 bases left between them. Germline values: CDR1 MDHEN, CDR2 SYDVKM. The CDR3, as DNA: TGTGCCAGCCTAGAGGGGGGAGGCTCCTATAATTCACCCCTCCACTTT. Its protein is CASLEGGGSYNSPLHF.

V and J are TRBV6-2 or TRBV6-3 and TRBJ2-5; D remains unclear. From germline, CDR1 is MNHEY and CDR2 SVGEGT. Trimming took 2 bases from V and 7 from J, leaving 8 bases between them. The CDR3 totals 12 residues. The CDR3 is CASSYPLGTQYF. The CDR3 DNA sequence: TGTGCCAGCAGTTACCCCCTGGGGACCCAGTACTTC.

The DNA of the CDR3 is TGTGCCAGCAGCCAAGTTACGTATAACACTGAAGCTTTCTTT. Amino acid sequence: CASSQVTYNTEAFF. The V and J genes are TRBV3-1 (or the pseudogene TRBV3-2) and TRBJ1-1; no reliable D call. Germline V gene sequence: CDR1 LGHDT, CDR2 YNNKEL (reference sequence). The CDR3 is made up of 14 amino acids. Trimming left V 1 base short and J 2 bases short, with 8 bases between.

The chain links TRBV9 to TRBJ1-5, with TRBD1 identical over 7 bases. Looked up from germline, CDR1 is SGDLS and CDR2 is YYNGEE. Losses at the gene ends were 6 bases for V and 1 base for J; bases not matched to a gene: 7. This CDR3 spans 15 amino acids. The CDR3 region has the DNA TGTGCCAGCAACCCCCAGGGGGGGAGCAATCAGCCCCAGCATTTT. This encodes CASNPQGGSNQPQHF.